This is a list of T cell receptor beta chains from one sample in a study of T cell responses to AZD1222 COVID-19 vaccine. Produced via immunoSEQ multiplex PCR; TCRdb's table is partial and in-frame only. The data contain tens of thousands of clones, around 87% of them seen just once; the ten biggest clones take up around 24%. The sample was peripheral blood, taken on day 0 of AZD1222 vaccination. The receptor set was obtained from an adult in good health. CDR3s include the opening cysteine and the closing phenylalanine or tryptophan. The order of the fields is CDR3 length, V gene, clone size, J gene, D gene, CDR3 DNA, CDR3 protein. D genes are given only for firm matches. For some rows the clone size is stated as once, few or many, or as a class when expanded; others skip it.

cdr3_length: 14; v_call: TRBV9; clone_size: once; j_call: TRBJ2-7; d_call: -; cdr3_nt: TGTGCCAGCAGCGCCCCACAGGGGAGGTACGAGCAGTACTTC; cdr3_aa: CASSAPQGRYEQYF
cdr3_length: 13; v_call: TRBV19; clone_size: -; j_call: TRBJ2-5; d_call: -; cdr3_nt: TGTGCCAGTAGTAAAGGCAGGGTGGAGACCCAGTACTTC; cdr3_aa: CASSKGRVETQYF
cdr3_length: 13; v_call: TRBV12-3/TRBV12-4; clone_size: -; j_call: TRBJ1-2; d_call: TRBD1; cdr3_nt: TGTGCCAGCAGTTTTGGGACAGGTCTTGGCTACACCTTC; cdr3_aa: CASSFGTGLGYTF
cdr3_length: 14; v_call: TRBV6-5; clone_size: -; j_call: TRBJ2-2; d_call: TRBD1; cdr3_nt: TGTGCCACTATAACAGGGGTGAACACCGGGGAGCTGTTTTTT; cdr3_aa: CATITGVNTGELFF
cdr3_length: 15; v_call: TRBV19; clone_size: few; j_call: TRBJ1-5; d_call: TRBD1; cdr3_nt: TGTGCCAGTAGCCCAGGACAGGGGGCGTTTCAGCCCCAGCATTTT; cdr3_aa: CASSPGQGAFQPQHF
cdr3_length: 17; v_call: TRBV4-1; clone_size: -; j_call: TRBJ1-4; d_call: -; cdr3_nt: TGCGCCAGCAGCCAAAATAGTAGGGCGGGAACTAATGAAAAACTGTTTTTT; cdr3_aa: CASSQNSRAGTNEKLFF
cdr3_length: 14; v_call: TRBV28; clone_size: -; j_call: TRBJ1-4; d_call: TRBD1; cdr3_nt: TGTGCCAGCAGTGAACAGGGGTACGGTGAAAAACTGTTTTTT; cdr3_aa: CASSEQGYGEKLFF
cdr3_length: 12; v_call: TRBV19; clone_size: -; j_call: TRBJ1-5; d_call: -; cdr3_nt: TGTGCCAGTAGTGTAAGTAATCAGCCCCAGCATTTT; cdr3_aa: CASSVSNQPQHF
cdr3_length: 15; v_call: TRBV5-5; clone_size: -; j_call: TRBJ2-1; d_call: TRBD1; cdr3_nt: TGTGCCAGCAGCCCCGGGACAGGGGCCCGCAATGAGCAGTTCTTC; cdr3_aa: CASSPGTGARNEQFF
cdr3_length: 15; v_call: TRBV18; clone_size: few; j_call: TRBJ1-5; d_call: -; cdr3_nt: TGTGCCAGCTCACCATCGGGGGACCCCAGCCAGCCCCAGCATTTT; cdr3_aa: CASSPSGDPSQPQHF
cdr3_length: 15; v_call: TRBV2; clone_size: -; j_call: TRBJ1-2; d_call: -; cdr3_nt: TGTGCCAGCTCTCCCTCGGCCTCCTCCGTGGATGGCTACACCTTC; cdr3_aa: CASSPSASSVDGYTF
cdr3_length: 13; v_call: TRBV28; clone_size: -; j_call: TRBJ1-6; d_call: -; cdr3_nt: TGTGCCAGCAGTGTCGGCCCTGATTACGTCCTCCACTTT; cdr3_aa: CASSVGPDYVLHF
cdr3_length: 14; v_call: TRBV5-1; clone_size: -; j_call: TRBJ2-3; d_call: -; cdr3_nt: TGCGCCAGCAGCTTGTCAGACCCCACAGATACGCAGTATTTT; cdr3_aa: CASSLSDPTDTQYF
cdr3_length: 15; v_call: TRBV28; clone_size: -; j_call: TRBJ1-5; d_call: TRBD1; cdr3_nt: TGTGCCAGTCAAACGCAGGGGGCGTCGGGACAGCCCCAGCATTTT; cdr3_aa: CASQTQGASGQPQHF
cdr3_length: 16; v_call: TRBV7-7; clone_size: -; j_call: TRBJ2-3; d_call: TRBD2; cdr3_nt: TGTGCCAGCAGCTCGGGTAGCGGGGGGGCAGGAGATACGCAGTATTTT; cdr3_aa: CASSSGSGGAGDTQYF
cdr3_length: 14; v_call: TRBV19; clone_size: -; j_call: TRBJ2-5; d_call: TRBD1; cdr3_nt: TGTGCCAGTAGTCTCGGGACAGGGTTGGAGACCCAGTACTTC; cdr3_aa: CASSLGTGLETQYF
cdr3_length: 13; v_call: TRBV27; clone_size: -; j_call: TRBJ2-7; d_call: TRBD2; cdr3_nt: TGTGCCAGCAGTTTAATAGCGGGTAACGAGCAGTACTTC; cdr3_aa: CASSLIAGNEQYF
cdr3_length: 15; v_call: TRBV2; clone_size: -; j_call: TRBJ2-3; d_call: -; cdr3_nt: TGTGCCAGCAGTTCTCCGGGACCTAGCACAGATACGCAGTATTTT; cdr3_aa: CASSSPGPSTDTQYF
cdr3_length: 13; v_call: TRBV29-1; clone_size: -; j_call: TRBJ2-7; d_call: -; cdr3_nt: TGCAGCGTTGTGATTCACAGCTCCTACGAGCAGTACTTC; cdr3_aa: CSVVIHSSYEQYF